The rows below give T cell receptor beta chains drawn from one sample of a study of monozygotic twins with inflammatory bowel disease. TCRdb re-called the 5' RACE reads and catalogs CDR3 proteins one per entry, DNA excluded. The clone table shows tens of thousands of distinct CDR3 sequences, with the ten largest holding around 6.8%. The specimen was blood. The receptors stem from a human donor with ulcerative colitis or Crohn's disease, or a healthy co-twin of an affected twin (not recorded which). CDR3s include the opening cysteine and the closing phenylalanine or tryptophan.

V gene,CDR3 length,J gene,CDR3 protein
TRBV7-9,13,TRBJ1-4,CASVERPNEKLFF
TRBV7-2,18,TRBJ1-4,CASSLARTGRATNEKLFF
TRBV24-1,13,TRBJ2-1,CATSDGGRDEQFF
TRBV3-1,12,TRBJ2-1,CASSLLGNEQFF
TRBV20-1,14,TRBJ1-2,CSATGTGGQMGYTF
TRBV12-3/TRBV12-4,15,TRBJ1-2,CASSFRGRPGDGYTF
TRBV6-1,15,TRBJ2-3,CASSTWGVSADTQYF
TRBV7-9,13,TRBJ1-1,CASSLDPSPEAFF
TRBV4-1,16,TRBJ1-4,CASSQLGWSTGEKLFF
TRBV7-2,14,TRBJ1-5,CASSFDRQNQPQHF
TRBV2,13,TRBJ1-1,CASTYSVNTEAFF
TRBV15,15,TRBJ2-7,CATSPGDTLVYEQYF
TRBV7-9,14,TRBJ2-5,CASSVGWEEETQYF
TRBV5-1,13,TRBJ1-2,CASSLGTANGYTF
TRBV5-1,13,TRBJ2-7,CASSLGSWDEQYF
TRBV5-4,13,TRBJ2-3,CASSSPGGNTQYF
TRBV20-1,15,TRBJ1-4,CSARGTGSANEKLFF
TRBV28,15,TRBJ1-4,CASSRPVATNEKLFF
TRBV3-1,13,TRBJ2-5,CASRLPTQETQYF
TRBV20-1,16,TRBJ1-1,CSARPLKRQGSTEAFF